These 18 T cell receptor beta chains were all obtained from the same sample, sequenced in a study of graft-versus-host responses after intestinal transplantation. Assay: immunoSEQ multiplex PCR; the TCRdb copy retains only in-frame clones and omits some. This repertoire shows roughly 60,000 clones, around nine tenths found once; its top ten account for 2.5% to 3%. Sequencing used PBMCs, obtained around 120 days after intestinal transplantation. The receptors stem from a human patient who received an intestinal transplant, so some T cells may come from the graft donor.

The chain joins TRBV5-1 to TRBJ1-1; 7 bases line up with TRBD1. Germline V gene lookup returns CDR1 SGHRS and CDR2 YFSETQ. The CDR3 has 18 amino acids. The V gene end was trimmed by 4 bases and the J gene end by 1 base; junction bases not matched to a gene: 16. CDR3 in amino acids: CASSLRPGGSLGNTEAFF. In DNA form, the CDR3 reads TGCGCCAGCAGCCTTCGGCCAGGGGGGTCTTTGGGGAACACTGAAGCTTTCTTT.

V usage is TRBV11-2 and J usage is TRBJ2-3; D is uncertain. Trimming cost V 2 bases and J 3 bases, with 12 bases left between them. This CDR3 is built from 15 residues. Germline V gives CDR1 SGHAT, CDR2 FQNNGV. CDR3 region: CASSLWVKLTDTQYF. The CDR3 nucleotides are TGTGCCAGCAGCTTATGGGTGAAGCTTACAGATACGCAGTATTTT.

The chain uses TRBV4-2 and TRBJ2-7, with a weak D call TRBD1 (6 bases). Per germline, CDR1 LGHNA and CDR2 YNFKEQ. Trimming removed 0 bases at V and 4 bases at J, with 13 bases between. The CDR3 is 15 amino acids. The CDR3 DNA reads TGTGCCAGCAGCCAAGATCAGGGGTCGGGTTACGAGCAGTACTTC. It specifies CASSQDQGSGYEQYF.

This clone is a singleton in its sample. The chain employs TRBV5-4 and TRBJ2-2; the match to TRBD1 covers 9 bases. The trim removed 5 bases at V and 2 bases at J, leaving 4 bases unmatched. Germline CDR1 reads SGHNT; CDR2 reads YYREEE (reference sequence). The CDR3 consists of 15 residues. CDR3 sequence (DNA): TGTGCCAGCAGTCGGACAGGGGAAAACACCGGGGAGCTGTTTTTT. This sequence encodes CASSRTGENTGELFF.

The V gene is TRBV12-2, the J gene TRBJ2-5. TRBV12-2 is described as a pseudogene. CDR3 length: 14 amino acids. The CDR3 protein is CASRYARWGETQYF. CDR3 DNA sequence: TGTGCAAGTCGCTACGCTCGCTGGGGAGAGACCCAGTACTTC.

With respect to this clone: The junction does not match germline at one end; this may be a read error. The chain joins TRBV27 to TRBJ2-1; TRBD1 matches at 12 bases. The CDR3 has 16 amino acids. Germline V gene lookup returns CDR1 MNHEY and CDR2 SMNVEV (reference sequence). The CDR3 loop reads CASSAGTGGSHNEQFF. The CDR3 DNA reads TGTGCCAGCAGTGCCGGGACAGGGGGCTCCCACAATGAGCAGTTCTTC.

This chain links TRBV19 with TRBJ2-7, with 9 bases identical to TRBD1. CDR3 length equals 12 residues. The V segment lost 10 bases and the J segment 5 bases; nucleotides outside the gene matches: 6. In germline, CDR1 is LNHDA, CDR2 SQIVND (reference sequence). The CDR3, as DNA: TGTGCCACCCGGGACAGGGACCACGAGCAGTACTTC. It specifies CATRDRDHEQYF.

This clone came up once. CDR3 DNA: TGTGCCAGCAGCTTAGATGGTGTTACTGAAGCTTTCTTT. It is translated as CASSLDGVTEAFF. V is TRBV11-3 and J is TRBJ1-1; D uncertain. There are 13 residues in the CDR3. Trimming stripped 0 bases from V and 5 bases from J, with 7 bases between. CDR1 is SGHNT, CDR2 YENEEA, per germline.

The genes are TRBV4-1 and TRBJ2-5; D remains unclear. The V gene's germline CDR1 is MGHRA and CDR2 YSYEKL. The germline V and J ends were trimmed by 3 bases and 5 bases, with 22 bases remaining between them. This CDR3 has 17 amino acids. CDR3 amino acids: CASSHTVLVRHRETQYF. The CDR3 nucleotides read TGCGCCAGCAGCCACACCGTTTTAGTGAGGCATAGGGAGACCCAGTACTTC.

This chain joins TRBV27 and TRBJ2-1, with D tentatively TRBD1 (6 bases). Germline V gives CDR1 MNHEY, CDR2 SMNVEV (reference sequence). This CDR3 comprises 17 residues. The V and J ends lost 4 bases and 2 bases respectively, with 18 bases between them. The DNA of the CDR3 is TGTGCCAGCAGTTCACCTTACCAGGGGTATACCTACAATGAGCAGTTCTTC. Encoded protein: CASSSPYQGYTYNEQFF.

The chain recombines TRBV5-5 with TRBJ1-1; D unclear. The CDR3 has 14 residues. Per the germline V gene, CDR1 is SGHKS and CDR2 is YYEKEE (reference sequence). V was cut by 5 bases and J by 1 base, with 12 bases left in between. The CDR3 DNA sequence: TGTGCCAGCAGTCGATCCGACTGGAACACTGAAGCTTTCTTT. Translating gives CASSRSDWNTEAFF.

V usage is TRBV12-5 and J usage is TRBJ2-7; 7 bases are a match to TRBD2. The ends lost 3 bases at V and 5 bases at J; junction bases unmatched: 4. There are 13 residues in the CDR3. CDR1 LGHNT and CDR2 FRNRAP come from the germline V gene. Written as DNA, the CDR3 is TGTGCTAGTGGTTTAGGCGGGAGCGACGAGCAGTACTTC. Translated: CASGLGGSDEQYF.

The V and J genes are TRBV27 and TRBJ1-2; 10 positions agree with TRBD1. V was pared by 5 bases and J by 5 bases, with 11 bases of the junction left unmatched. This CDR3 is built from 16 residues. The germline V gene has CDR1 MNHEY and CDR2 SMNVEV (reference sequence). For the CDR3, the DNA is TGTGCCAGCAGTAAAGGACAGGGGGGTACGTTATATGGCTACACCTTC. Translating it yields CASSKGQGGTLYGYTF.

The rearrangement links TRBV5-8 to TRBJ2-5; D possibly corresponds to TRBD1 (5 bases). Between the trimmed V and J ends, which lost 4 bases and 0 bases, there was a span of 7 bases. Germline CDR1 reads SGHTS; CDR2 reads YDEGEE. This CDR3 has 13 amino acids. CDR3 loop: CASSHRNQETQYF. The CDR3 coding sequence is TGTGCCAGCAGCCACAGGAACCAAGAGACCCAGTACTTC.

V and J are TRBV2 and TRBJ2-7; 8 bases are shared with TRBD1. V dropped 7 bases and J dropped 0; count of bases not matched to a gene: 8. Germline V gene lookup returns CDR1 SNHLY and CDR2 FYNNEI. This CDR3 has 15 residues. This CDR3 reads CASNPGDRTSYEQYF. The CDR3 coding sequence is TGTGCCAGCAACCCCGGGGACAGGACCTCCTACGAGCAGTACTTC.

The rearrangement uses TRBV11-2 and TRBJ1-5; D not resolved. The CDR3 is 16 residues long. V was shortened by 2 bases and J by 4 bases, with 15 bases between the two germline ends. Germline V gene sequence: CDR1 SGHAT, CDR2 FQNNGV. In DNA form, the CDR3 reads TGTGCCAGCAGCTTACCCGGCCCGGCACCGAATCAGCCCCAGCATTTT. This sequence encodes CASSLPGPAPNQPQHF.

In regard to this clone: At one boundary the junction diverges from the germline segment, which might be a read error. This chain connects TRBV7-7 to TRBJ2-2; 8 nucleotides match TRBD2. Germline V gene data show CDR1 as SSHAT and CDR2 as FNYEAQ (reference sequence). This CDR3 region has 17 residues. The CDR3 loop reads CASSLISGSVSTGELFF. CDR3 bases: TGTGCTAGCAGCTTAATCAGCGGGAGCGTAAGCACCGGGGAGCTGTTTTTT.

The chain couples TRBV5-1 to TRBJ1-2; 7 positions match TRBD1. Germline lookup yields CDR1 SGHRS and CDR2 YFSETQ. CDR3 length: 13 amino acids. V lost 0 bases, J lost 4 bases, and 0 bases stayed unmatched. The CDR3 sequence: CASSLDRGYGYTF. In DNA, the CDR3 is TGCGCCAGCAGCTTGGACAGGGGCTATGGCTACACCTTC.